The rows below give T cell receptor beta chains drawn from one sample of a study of shared clonotypes between healthy human individuals. The method was immunoSEQ multiplex PCR; TCRdb's version includes in-frame clones alone and lacks a portion of them. The sample carries about 110,000 clones, 68% recorded once. Sequenced: memory CD8+ T cells sorted from blood. These TCRs come from a woman in her 30s in good health. CDR3s include the opening cysteine and the closing phenylalanine or tryptophan. The D gene is left open where the match is weak. Expanded clones are given a class, and other clones once, few, many or no size at all.

TRBJ2-3,NA,NA,TRBV9,CASSVEASTDTQYF,TGTGCCAGCAGCGTAGAAGCTAGCACAGATACGCAGTATTTT
TRBJ2-7,NA,TRBD2,TRBV2,CASSLGTSGPYEQYF,TGTGCCAGCAGCCTTGGGACTAGCGGACCCTACGAGCAGTACTTC
TRBJ2-3,NA,NA,TRBV10-2,CASSDFFGTDTQYF,TGCGCCAGCAGTGATTTCTTTGGTACAGATACGCAGTATTTT
TRBJ2-7,NA,NA,TRBV30,CAWSPDRRLMVRYF,TGTGCCTGGAGTCCAGACAGGCGCCTAATGGTTAGGTACTTC
TRBJ2-7,NA,TRBD2,TRBV5-6,CASSSETSSYEQYF,TGTGCCAGCAGCTCGGAGACTAGCAGCTACGAGCAGTACTTC
TRBJ1-5,many,NA,TRBV2,CASSEWTATQPQHF,TGTGCCAGCAGTGAGTGGACAGCCACCCAGCCCCAGCATTTT
TRBJ1-4,NA,NA,TRBV6-1,CASSEISGTNEKLFF,TGTGCCAGCAGTGAAATATCGGGGACTAATGAAAAACTGTTTTTT
TRBJ1-1,once,NA,TRBV28,CASSYTPDGSEAFF,TGTGCCAGCAGCTATACCCCTGACGGTTCTGAAGCTTTCTTT
TRBJ1-1,NA,NA,TRBV10-1,CASSDDQVNTEAFF,TGCGCCAGCAGCGATGACCAGGTAAACACTGAAGCTTTCTTT
TRBJ2-7,NA,NA,TRBV29-1,CSVGPGVRGEQYF,TGCAGCGTTGGGCCCGGGGTTCGCGGCGAGCAGTACTTC
TRBJ2-3,NA,NA,TRBV7-9,CASSHQGPLQDTQYF,TGTGCCAGCAGCCATCAGGGCCCCTTGCAAGATACGCAGTATTTT
TRBJ2-7,NA,NA,TRBV28,CASSTGPGPIYEYEQYF,TGTGCCAGCAGTACAGGGCCGGGCCCTATCTACGAATACGAGCAGTACTTC
TRBJ1-2,NA,NA,TRBV28,CASSLTPREAGYTF,TGTGCCAGCAGTTTGACCCCCAGGGAGGCTGGCTACACCTTC
TRBJ2-1,NA,TRBD2,TRBV19,CASSNRVAGGFFNEQFF,TGTGCCAGTAGTAATCGAGTGGCGGGAGGATTCTTTAATGAGCAGTTCTTC
TRBJ2-1,once,NA,TRBV28,CASSLLLPGAGHYNEQFF,TGTGCCAGCAGTTTATTACTACCGGGGGCGGGCCACTACAATGAGCAGTTCTTC
TRBJ1-1,NA,NA,TRBV18,CASSRYDRWKNTEAFF,TGTGCCAGCTCACGCTATGACAGGTGGAAAAACACTGAAGCTTTCTTT
TRBJ2-5,NA,NA,TRBV14,CASSPRIRFRETQYF,TGTGCCAGCAGCCCAAGAATAAGGTTTCGGGAGACCCAGTACTTC
TRBJ2-5,NA,NA,TRBV6-5,CASSYGGFSDETQYF,TGTGCCAGCAGTTACGGCGGCTTTAGTGATGAGACCCAGTACTTC
TRBJ2-5,NA,TRBD2,TRBV19,CASSIIAGAHGTQYF,TGTGCCAGTAGTATTATAGCGGGAGCACACGGGACCCAGTACTTC
TRBJ2-3,many,TRBD2,TRBV29-1,CSGAREGGDTQYF,TGCAGCGGGGCCCGGGAGGGGGGAGATACGCAGTATTTT
TRBJ2-5,NA,NA,TRBV2,CASIPTTDPRFTYF,TGTGCCAGCATCCCGACGACAGACCCAAGATTTACGTACTTC
TRBJ2-2,NA,TRBD2,TRBV27,CASSLWLAGGPGTGELFF,TGTGCCAGCAGTTTATGGCTAGCGGGAGGGCCGGGCACCGGGGAGCTGTTTTTT
TRBJ1-2,NA,NA,TRBV7-2,CASSLDGSGYTF,TGTGCCAGCAGCTTAGACGGTAGTGGCTACACCTTC
TRBJ1-5,NA,NA,TRBV7-8,CASSLARNQPQHF,TGTGCCAGCAGCTTAGCCCGGAATCAGCCCCAGCATTTT
TRBJ2-1,NA,NA,TRBV28,CASSLSTSFGGNEQFF,TGTGCCAGCAGTTTATCCACGTCCTTTGGGGGCAATGAGCAGTTCTTC
TRBJ1-5,NA,NA,TRBV28,CASSSGWQRDNQPQHF,TGTGCCAGCAGTTCTGGGTGGCAGAGGGACAATCAGCCCCAGCATTTT
TRBJ1-5,NA,NA,TRBV4-2,CASSEQQISNQPQHF,TGTGCCAGCAGCGAGCAACAGATTAGCAATCAGCCCCAGCATTTT
TRBJ1-3,NA,TRBD1,TRBV5-4,CASGRTGGNTIYF,TGTGCCAGCGGCAGGACAGGTGGAAACACCATATATTTT
TRBJ2-7,few,NA,TRBV20-1,CSAGAYEQYF,TGCAGTGCCGGGGCCTACGAGCAGTACTTC
TRBJ2-5,few,NA,TRBV11-2,CASSLAVLREQYF,TGTGCCAGCAGCTTAGCGGTCCTTCGGGAGCAGTACTTC
TRBJ1-1,NA,NA,TRBV4-2,CASSQDWGATEAFF,TGTGCCAGCAGCCAAGATTGGGGGGCAACTGAAGCTTTCTTT
TRBJ2-7,NA,TRBD1,TRBV2,CASRWTGGDYEQYF,TGTGCCAGCAGATGGACAGGGGGCGACTACGAGCAGTACTTC
TRBJ1-1,once,NA,TRBV7-9,CASSLHRDTEAFF,TGTGCCAGCAGCTTACACCGGGACACTGAAGCTTTCTTT
TRBJ2-7,NA,TRBD2,TRBV5-1,CASSLRGREGEEQYF,TGCGCCAGCAGCTTGAGGGGGCGGGAGGGCGAGGAGCAGTACTTC
TRBJ2-7,NA,TRBD2,TRBV7-8,CASSSGGGSYEQYF,TGTGCCAGCAGCTCTGGGGGAGGGTCCTACGAGCAGTACTTC
TRBJ2-2,few,NA,TRBV5-1,CASNEGQWNTGELFF,TGCGCCAGCAATGAGGGGCAGTGGAACACCGGGGAGCTGTTTTTT
TRBJ2-4,many,TRBD1,TRBV4-1,CASSQAGTGGDIQYF,TGCGCCAGCAGCCAAGCGGGGACAGGGGGGGACATTCAGTACTTC
TRBJ2-7,NA,NA,TRBV28,CASQRNLVSYEQYF,TGTGCCAGCCAACGGAACTTGGTCTCCTACGAGCAGTACTTC
TRBJ1-2,NA,NA,TRBV27,CASSLLPWYYGYTF,TGTGCCAGCAGTTTACTCCCCTGGTACTATGGCTACACCTTC
TRBJ2-7,NA,NA,TRBV6-4,CASSERAGSYEQYF,TGTGCCAGCAGTGAACGGGCGGGAAGCTACGAGCAGTACTTC
TRBJ1-2,NA,NA,TRBV5-1,CASRRKPRDTQVAYGYTF,TGCGCCAGCAGGAGGAAACCCCGGGACACCCAGGTCGCCTATGGCTACACCTTC
TRBJ2-7,NA,NA,TRBV11-2,CASSQDLGKGSYEQYF,TGTGCCAGCAGCCAAGATCTGGGGAAGGGCTCCTACGAGCAGTACTTC
TRBJ1-4,NA,NA,TRBV2,CARPRTYKNATNEKLFF,TGTGCCCGACCCCGGACCTATAAAAATGCAACTAATGAAAAACTGTTTTTT
TRBJ2-7,many,NA,TRBV29-1,CSGGGGRNYEQYF,TGCAGCGGTGGTGGGGGGCGGAACTACGAGCAGTACTTC
TRBJ2-7,NA,TRBD1,TRBV7-6,CASSQRTGFGEQYF,TGTGCCAGCAGCCAAAGGACAGGGTTCGGCGAGCAGTACTTC
TRBJ2-1,NA,NA,TRBV7-9,CASSGRGRTNEQFF,TGTGCCAGCAGCGGAAGGGGACGGACGAATGAGCAGTTCTTC
TRBJ1-5,NA,NA,TRBV27,CASRLIGSNQPQHF,TGTGCCAGCAGACTTATAGGGAGCAATCAGCCCCAGCATTTT
TRBJ1-4,NA,NA,TRBV25-1,CASSESAGATNEKLFF,TGTGCCAGCAGTGAATCGGCAGGGGCAACTAATGAAAAACTGTTTTTT
TRBJ2-1,once,NA,TRBV10-1,CASSTTGYEQFF,TGCGCCAGCAGTACGACGGGGTATGAGCAGTTCTTC
TRBJ1-5,NA,NA,TRBV30,CAWSVFWGQPQHF,TGTGCCTGGAGTGTATTTTGGGGTCAGCCCCAGCATTTT
TRBJ2-2,NA,TRBD2,TRBV29-1,CSVAGTSGRGAGELFF,TGCAGCGTCGCCGGGACTAGCGGGAGGGGAGCCGGGGAGCTGTTTTTT
TRBJ2-2,NA,TRBD2,TRBV27,CASSPPRAGGGGELFF,TGTGCCAGCAGCCCCCCCAGAGCGGGAGGAGGCGGGGAGCTGTTTTTT
TRBJ2-7,few,NA,TRBV28,CASSLYRGNSYEQYF,TGTGCCAGCAGTTTATATCGTGGAAACTCCTACGAGCAGTACTTC
TRBJ1-5,NA,NA,TRBV28,CASRIRESNQPQHF,TGTGCCAGCAGAATAAGAGAGAGCAATCAGCCCCAGCATTTT
TRBJ2-1,NA,TRBD2,TRBV29-1,CSGGLAGASNEQFF,TGCAGCGGAGGACTAGCGGGAGCGTCCAATGAGCAGTTCTTC
TRBJ2-7,NA,NA,TRBV7-8,CASSKTEGTYEQYF,TGTGCCAGCAGCAAAACCGAGGGGACGTACGAGCAGTACTTC
TRBJ2-5,NA,NA,TRBV27,CASSLLGDEETQYF,TGTGCCAGCAGCCTATTAGGGGACGAAGAGACCCAGTACTTC
TRBJ2-5,NA,NA,TRBV28,CASAGGGYQETQYF,TGTGCCAGCGCAGGGGGAGGGTACCAAGAGACCCAGTACTTC
TRBJ2-4,NA,NA,TRBV19,CASSIVVGMPKNIQYF,TGTGCCAGTAGTATAGTGGTGGGAATGCCCAAAAACATTCAGTACTTC
TRBJ2-6,medium-sized,NA,TRBV15,CATSRHREGFSGANVLTF,TGTGCCACCAGCAGACACAGGGAGGGGTTCTCTGGGGCCAACGTCCTGACTTTC